Listed below are T cell receptor beta chains from one sample, sequenced in a study of T cells in localized non-small cell lung cancer. TCRdb keeps only in-frame clones here, not all; method: immunoSEQ multiplex PCR. The sample records roughly 38,000 clones, around nine tenths being singletons. The sequencing here drew on peripheral blood, taken before any cancer treatment. Every receptor here comes from a female donor aged 60 or older with stage I squamous cell lung carcinoma. Each CDR3 is given with its conserved first and last residue. The D gene is left open where the match is weak. Size is omitted from some rows. Given values are once, few, many or a class for expanded clones.

CASSRLAFTDTQYF,TGCGCCAGCAGCCGGCTAGCCTTCACAGATACGCAGTATTTT,NA,TRBV4-3,NA,TRBJ2-3
CASSLDGLEAFF,TGCGCCAGCAGCTTGGACGGTTTAGAAGCTTTCTTT,NA,TRBV5-1,NA,TRBJ1-1
CASSRYGAGGGNEQFF,TGCGCCAGCAGCCGGTACGGAGCGGGAGGAGGAAATGAGCAGTTCTTC,TRBD2,TRBV4-1,NA,TRBJ2-1
CASRAQGTQGGGELFF,TGTGCCAGCAGAGCTCAGGGGACTCAGGGGGGCGGGGAGCTGTTTTTT,NA,TRBV2,NA,TRBJ2-2
CASSGGTMGDEQYF,TGTGCCAGTAGTGGTGGGACCATGGGCGACGAGCAGTACTTC,NA,TRBV19,few,TRBJ2-7
CASSQGSRGEKLFF,TGTGCCAGCAGCCAAGGGTCCCGGGGTGAAAAACTGTTTTTT,NA,TRBV4-2,NA,TRBJ1-4
CASGFGTEISYEQYF,TGTGCTAGTGGTTTCGGGACAGAAATCTCCTACGAGCAGTACTTC,TRBD1,TRBV12-5,NA,TRBJ2-7
CASRGRQEQGYTF,TGTGCCAGCAGGGGAAGACAGGAGCAAGGCTACACCTTC,NA,TRBV27,NA,TRBJ1-2
CASSDSRNIQYF,TGCGCCAGCAGTGACAGCCGAAACATTCAGTACTTC,NA,TRBV10-1,NA,TRBJ2-4
CASSAGTASYEQYF,TGTGCCAGCAGCGCCGGGACAGCTTCCTACGAGCAGTACTTC,TRBD1,TRBV2,NA,TRBJ2-7
CASSQEWERERADTQYF,TGTGCCAGCAGCCAAGAGTGGGAGCGGGAGAGGGCAGATACGCAGTATTTT,TRBD2,TRBV4-2,NA,TRBJ2-3
CASQRVSGQGDTQYF,TGTGCCTCACAGCGGGTTAGCGGACAAGGGGATACGCAGTATTTT,NA,TRBV5-4,NA,TRBJ2-3
CSVVEGRETQYF,TGCAGCGTTGTAGAAGGTCGAGAGACCCAGTACTTC,NA,TRBV29-1,NA,TRBJ2-5
CAWSEQGEKLFF,TGTGCCTGGAGTGAACAGGGGGAAAAACTGTTTTTT,TRBD1,TRBV30,NA,TRBJ1-4
CASSLVREGRGNEQFF,TGTGCCAGCAGCTTAGTACGGGAGGGCCGAGGCAATGAGCAGTTCTTC,TRBD2,TRBV7-2,once,TRBJ2-1
CASGSVSGNTIYF,TGTGCTAGTGGTTCAGTCTCTGGAAACACCATATATTTT,NA,TRBV12-5,NA,TRBJ1-3
CASSLGQSGGELFF,TGCGCCAGCAGCCTAGGACAGTCCGGCGGGGAGCTGTTTTTT,NA,TRBV5-1,NA,TRBJ2-2
CASSELAGGPGEQFF,TGCGCCAGCAGTGAGCTAGCGGGAGGGCCGGGTGAGCAGTTCTTC,TRBD2,TRBV10-2,few,TRBJ2-1
CASSLDRAGNTIYF,TGTGCCAGCAGCCTTGACAGGGCTGGAAACACCATATATTTT,TRBD1,TRBV7-9,NA,TRBJ1-3
CASSPQYSGNTIYF,TGTGCCAGCAGCCCGCAGTACTCTGGAAACACCATATATTTT,NA,TRBV7-2,NA,TRBJ1-3
CASSTGLQRYNEQFF,TGCGCCAGCTCCACGGGACTTCAACGGTACAATGAGCAGTTCTTC,NA,TRBV5-4,once,TRBJ2-1
CASSLDRDLEQYF,TGTGCCAGCAGCTTAGACCGGGACCTCGAGCAGTACTTC,NA,TRBV7-2,NA,TRBJ2-7
CASNPIGGLYGYTF,TGTGCCAGCAACCCAATAGGGGGGCTATATGGCTACACCTTC,NA,TRBV11-2,NA,TRBJ1-2
CASSFTGGWDEQFF,TGTGCCAGCAGCTTTACGGGGGGTTGGGATGAGCAGTTCTTC,TRBD2,TRBV7-2,NA,TRBJ2-1
CASSRTGWREKLFF,TGCGCCAGCAGCCGGACAGGGTGGCGTGAAAAACTGTTTTTT,TRBD1,TRBV5-1,NA,TRBJ1-4
CASSLRGTGVYEQYF,TGTGCCAGCAGCTTACGAGGGACGGGGGTCTACGAGCAGTACTTC,NA,TRBV7-2,NA,TRBJ2-7
CAIRDSTDTQYF,TGTGCCATCAGGGACAGCACAGATACGCAGTATTTT,NA,TRBV10-3,few,TRBJ2-3
CASSPGEYLTLEQFF,TGTGCCAGCAGCCCCGGGGAGTATCTGACCCTTGAGCAGTTCTTC,NA,TRBV9,NA,TRBJ2-1
CARSREYPHNEQFF,TGTGCCAGAAGTAGAGAGTATCCCCACAATGAGCAGTTCTTC,NA,TRBV25-1,NA,TRBJ2-1
CASSLMGTPGRGSYNEQFF,TGTGCCAGCAGCTTAATGGGCACACCGGGGCGCGGATCCTACAATGAGCAGTTCTTC,NA,TRBV7-3,NA,TRBJ2-1
CAWSRRDSYNEQFF,TGTGCCTGGAGTCGCAGGGATTCCTACAATGAGCAGTTCTTC,NA,TRBV30,NA,TRBJ2-1
CASRKTVTTGELFF,TGTGCCAGCCGTAAGACAGTCACCACCGGGGAGCTGTTTTTT,NA,TRBV9,once,TRBJ2-2
CASSIPGFYEQYF,TGTGCCAGTAGTATTCCTGGCTTCTACGAGCAGTACTTC,NA,TRBV19,NA,TRBJ2-7
CASSDSGLAVYEQYF,TGTGCCAGCAGTGATTCCGGACTAGCGGTCTACGAGCAGTACTTC,TRBD2,TRBV25-1,NA,TRBJ2-7
CAGGPRNSYEQYF,TGTGCCGGCGGGCCTAGGAACTCCTACGAGCAGTACTTC,NA,TRBV21-1,once,TRBJ2-7
CASSVKVETQYF,TGTGCCAGCAGCGTAAAGGTCGAGACCCAGTACTTC,NA,TRBV9,NA,TRBJ2-5
CASSIDPRGRNNQPQHF,TGTGCCAGTAGTATAGACCCCCGAGGACGGAATAATCAGCCCCAGCATTTT,NA,TRBV19,NA,TRBJ1-5
CASSFRASGPSGANVLTF,TGTGCCAGCAGCTTTAGGGCTAGCGGGCCCTCTGGGGCCAACGTCCTGACTTTC,TRBD2,TRBV5-6,NA,TRBJ2-6
CASTPRLAERSLEDTIYF,TGTGCCAGCACCCCTCGGCTGGCGGAGAGATCTCTGGAAGACACCATATATTTT,NA,TRBV28,NA,TRBJ1-3
CASRDSRTGNTIYF,TGTGCCAGCCGGGACAGTCGTACTGGAAACACCATATATTTT,TRBD1,TRBV18,NA,TRBJ1-3